The rows below give T cell receptor beta chains drawn from one sample of a study of blood T cell repertoires in COVID-19. Using immunoSEQ multiplex PCR, the repertoire was profiled, and TCRdb retains in-frame clones only, with some absent. There are a few hundred thousand clones in the sample; approximately 85% occur only once, and 0.87% lies in the top ten. Material for sequencing was peripheral blood. The receptors shown here come from a human donor with COVID-19, enrolled during active disease. The donor label of this sample is uncertain. The CDR3 runs from the conserved cysteine through the conserved F or W. Fields, in order: V gene, clone size, J gene, D gene, CDR3 protein, CDR3 DNA. The D gene is left open where the match is weak. Only some rows state a clone size, as once, few, many or a class for expanded clones.

v_gene: TRBV10-3
abundance: NA
j_gene: TRBJ2-5
d_gene: NA
CDR3aa: CAISESLAGLGETQYF
CDR3nt: TGTGCCATCAGTGAGAGTCTGGCGGGGCTTGGGGAGACCCAGTACTTC

v_gene: TRBV7-9
abundance: NA
j_gene: TRBJ1-5
d_gene: TRBD1
CDR3aa: CASSLSRTGTSNQPQHF
CDR3nt: TGTGCCAGCAGCTTATCCCGGACAGGGACAAGCAATCAGCCCCAGCATTTT

v_gene: TRBV28
abundance: NA
j_gene: TRBJ2-7
d_gene: TRBD1
CDR3aa: CASSTLDRGTTISYEQYF
CDR3nt: TGTGCCAGCAGTACTTTGGACAGGGGGACTACTATCTCCTACGAGCAGTACTTC

v_gene: TRBV7-2
abundance: NA
j_gene: TRBJ2-7
d_gene: NA
CDR3aa: CASSPLYEQYF
CDR3nt: TGTGCCAGCAGCCCCCTCTACGAGCAGTACTTC

v_gene: TRBV28
abundance: NA
j_gene: TRBJ1-2
d_gene: NA
CDR3aa: CASCSAGVGRGYTF
CDR3nt: TGTGCCAGCTGTTCGGCAGGGGTTGGTCGTGGCTACACCTTC

v_gene: TRBV6-5
abundance: NA
j_gene: TRBJ1-5
d_gene: NA
CDR3aa: CASLVSGSNQPQHF
CDR3nt: TGTGCCAGCTTGGTTAGCGGAAGCAATCAGCCCCAGCATTTT

v_gene: TRBV28
abundance: few
j_gene: TRBJ1-1
d_gene: NA
CDR3aa: CASSLTNLHGAFF
CDR3nt: TGTGCCAGCAGTTTAACCAACCTCCACGGGGCTTTCTTT

v_gene: TRBV6-4
abundance: NA
j_gene: TRBJ1-2
d_gene: NA
CDR3aa: CASSDSMGRAFSSYTF
CDR3nt: TGTGCCAGCAGTGACTCGATGGGCAGGGCGTTCTCTAGCTACACCTTC

v_gene: TRBV29-1
abundance: few
j_gene: TRBJ2-1
d_gene: TRBD2
CDR3aa: CSVESTSADYNEQFF
CDR3nt: TGCAGCGTTGAGTCTACTAGCGCCGACTACAATGAGCAGTTCTTC

v_gene: TRBV30
abundance: NA
j_gene: TRBJ2-7
d_gene: NA
CDR3aa: CAWSEIGVLYEQYF
CDR3nt: TGTGCCTGGAGTGAAATCGGAGTTCTATACGAGCAGTACTTC

v_gene: TRBV12-3/TRBV12-4
abundance: NA
j_gene: TRBJ1-1
d_gene: NA
CDR3aa: CASSFNWNTEAFF
CDR3nt: TGTGCCAGCAGTTTTAACTGGAACACTGAAGCTTTCTTT

v_gene: TRBV7-2
abundance: once
j_gene: TRBJ1-4
d_gene: TRBD1
CDR3aa: CASSLGTGGRDEKLFF
CDR3nt: TGTGCCAGCAGCTTAGGGACAGGGGGCCGGGATGAAAAACTGTTTTTT

v_gene: TRBV7-3
abundance: few
j_gene: TRBJ1-1
d_gene: TRBD1
CDR3aa: CASSPQTGGNVLVNTEAFF
CDR3nt: TGTGCCAGCAGCCCCCAGACAGGGGGGAACGTGTTGGTGAACACTGAAGCTTTCTTT

v_gene: TRBV3-1/TRBV3-2
abundance: NA
j_gene: TRBJ1-1
d_gene: TRBD1
CDR3aa: CASSQTTTGKTEAFF
CDR3nt: TGTGCCAGCAGCCAGACCACGACAGGGAAGACTGAAGCTTTCTTT

v_gene: TRBV5-4
abundance: NA
j_gene: TRBJ2-1
d_gene: NA
CDR3aa: CASSLELARDNEQFF
CDR3nt: TGTGCCAGCAGCTTGGAACTAGCAAGGGACAATGAGCAGTTCTTC

v_gene: TRBV6-5
abundance: NA
j_gene: TRBJ2-7
d_gene: TRBD1
CDR3aa: CASSYRDRVYEQYF
CDR3nt: TGTGCCAGCAGTTATCGGGACAGGGTCTACGAGCAGTACTTC

v_gene: TRBV5-5
abundance: few
j_gene: TRBJ1-5
d_gene: NA
CDR3aa: CASSLGTASNQPQHF
CDR3nt: TGTGCCAGCAGCTTGGGGACAGCTAGCAATCAGCCCCAGCATTTT

v_gene: TRBV5-4
abundance: NA
j_gene: TRBJ2-7
d_gene: NA
CDR3aa: CASSLLDYEQYF
CDR3nt: TGTGCCAGCAGCCTACTAGACTACGAGCAGTACTTC

v_gene: TRBV11-2
abundance: NA
j_gene: TRBJ2-1
d_gene: TRBD2
CDR3aa: CASSPSGSGRLSEQFF
CDR3nt: TGTGCCAGCAGCCCCTCGGGTAGCGGGAGGCTCTCTGAGCAGTTCTTC

v_gene: TRBV6-6
abundance: NA
j_gene: TRBJ1-4
d_gene: NA
CDR3aa: CASSYAAPREGEKLFF
CDR3nt: TGTGCCAGCAGTTACGCCGCCCCCAGAGAGGGTGAAAAACTGTTTTTT

v_gene: TRBV28
abundance: NA
j_gene: TRBJ2-7
d_gene: TRBD1
CDR3aa: CASSPLDRGSYEQYF
CDR3nt: TGTGCCAGCTCCCCCTTGGACAGGGGGTCCTACGAGCAGTACTTC